The entry below gives a single TCR beta chain sequence along with its context. Antigen specificity is unknown. As part of sample collection, lesional scalp punch biopsies and peripheral blood were taken from alopecia areata patients. The sequencing template was cDNA reverse transcribed from extracted RNA. Generated by immunoSEQ multiplex PCR, the TCRdb table keeps only in-frame clones and is missing some. Of hundreds of thousands of clones listed, around 62% are singletons. This sample is drawn from a study of CD8+ T cells in alopecia areata. About the study: For 6 to 18 months, tofacitinib was taken, and 6 months off drug followed. General study findings and limits: Relative to normal scalp, lesional scalp, especially alopecia totalis/universalis, showed higher clonality. Sequences from scalp samples also cover resident alphabeta T cells of normal skin.

Germline CDR1 GTSNPN, CDR2 SVGIG (reference sequence). The CDR3 covers 13 residues. V lost 2 bases and J 0 bases, leaving 5 bases between the germline ends. This rearrangement joins TRBV30 to TRBJ1-5; D gene unclear. This sample comprised CD4+ T cells sorted from blood, obtained at week 0. The sequence came from a human donor with alopecia areata. The chain's CDR3 is CAWSLASNQPQHF. CDR3 DNA sequence: TGTGCCTGGAGTTTAGCTAGCAATCAGCCCCAGCATTTT.